The 25 T cell receptor beta chains below come from one sample, sequenced in a study of tumor and adjacent non-tumor tissue in lung cancer. This sample's RNA came from whole unsorted tissue. The library came from three nested PCR rounds adapted from ARM-PCR protocols. MiXCR, applied by TCRdb to the multiplex PCR reads, yields one record per CDR3 protein. The sample holds around 200,000 distinct CDR3 sequences, roughly 70% seen once. Sequencing used lung tumor tissue. All receptors come from a man in his fifties or sixties with non-small cell lung cancer.

This clonotype has a single count. The chain joins TRBV4-2 to TRBJ2-1; 7 bases align to TRBD2. The CDR3 spans 16 residues. Trimming at V came to 1 base and at J to 8 bases, leaving 11 bases not matched to a gene. Looked up from germline, CDR1 is LGHNA and CDR2 is YNFKEQ. The chain's CDR3 is CASSQGGGPVGHEQFF. CDR3 bases: TGTGCCAGCAGCCAAGGGGGGGGACCCGTCGGACATGAGCAGTTCTTC.

Note on this clonotype: One end of the junction fails to match germline, which may point to a read error. The chain is built from TRBV6-1 and TRBJ1-5; 7 nucleotides agree with TRBD1. CDR1 is MNHNS and CDR2 is SASEGT in the germline V gene. CDR3 length equals 14 residues. DNA of the CDR3: TGTGGCAGCACCTGGGACAGTCGGGGTCAGCCCCAGCATTTT. It is translated as CGSTWDSRGQPQHF.

The chain couples TRBV4-2 to TRBJ1-1; D is possibly TRBD1 (5 bases). V was pared by 4 bases and J by 6 bases, with 18 bases between. This CDR3 has 15 amino acids. Germline V gene data show CDR1 as LGHNA and CDR2 as YNFKEQ. The CDR3 loop reads CASSPRPRVAAEAFF. DNA for the CDR3: TGTGCCAGCAGCCCCCGCCCCAGGGTGGCCGCTGAAGCTTTCTTT.

About this clonotype: In this CDR3 the conserved last residue, phenylalanine or tryptophan, is missing, so a read error is likely. The chain combines TRBV12-3 or TRBV12-4 with TRBJ2-7; D unclear. The CDR3 sequence is 14 residues long. The V end was cut by 3 bases, the J end by 4 bases, with 13 bases between. CDR3 sequence (DNA): TGTGCCAGCAGTTTTGGGGTTGGTGGATACGAGCAGTACTTA. It is translated as CASSFGVGGYEQYL.

Regarding this clonotype: A junction boundary mismatches the germline segment, possibly from a read error. This sequence joins TRBV5-4 and TRBJ1-6, with D unclear. CDR3 length: 16 residues. CDR1 is SGHNT and CDR2 is YYREEE in the germline V gene (reference sequence). CDR3 loop: CANSLLEGTYNSPLHF. The CDR3 nucleotides read TGTGCCAACAGCTTGTTGGAGGGCACCTATAATTCACCCCTCCACTTT.

This clonotype was observed many times. V and J are TRBV6-1 and TRBJ1-3; D might be TRBD1 (5 bases). The CDR3 is 15 residues long. Trimming removed 6 bases from V and 3 bases from J, with 15 bases in between. The germline V gene has CDR1 MNHNS and CDR2 SASEGT. CDR3: CASSPLRDGGNTIYF. The CDR3 DNA sequence: TGTGCCAGCAGCCCCCTCCGGGACGGTGGAAACACCATATATTTT.

This sequence joins TRBV7-2 and TRBJ1-1; maybe TRBD1 (5 bases). The CDR3 sequence is 13 residues long. The germline V and J ends were trimmed by 2 bases and 10 bases, with 14 bases remaining between them. In germline, CDR1 is SGHTA, CDR2 FQGNSA. The CDR3 bases are TGTGCCAGCAGCTTAAATACCGGGGACGTAGCTTTCTTT. It encodes CASSLNTGDVAFF.

This clonotype showed up just once. This rearrangement joins TRBV20-1 to TRBJ2-7, with D perhaps being TRBD1 or TRBD2 (5 bases each). Germline V gives CDR1 DFQATT, CDR2 SNEGSKA (reference sequence). Trimming stripped 3 bases from V and 7 bases from J, with 22 bases between. The CDR3 is 15 amino acids. CDR3 bases: TGCAGTGCTAGTGCCTCCGGGACCCACTCTGGGGAGCAGTACTTC. It specifies CSASASGTHSGEQYF.

Of note for this clonotype: The conserved phenylalanine or tryptophan is not found at the CDR3 terminus, so this likely reflects a read error. The limits of the CDR3 on the DNA are not certain, so only TCRdb's listed CDR3 is given. The chain has TRBV6-6 and TRBJ1-1. Germline lookup yields CDR1 MNHNY and CDR2 SVGAGI (reference sequence). The CDR3 has 14 residues if both end residues are counted. CDR3 sequence: CASSRKVVNTEAFI.

This clonotype was counted a few times. The V and J genes are TRBV7-2 and TRBJ2-7; D uncertain. From germline, CDR1 is SGHTA and CDR2 FQGNSA. V was shortened by 1 base and J by 5 bases, with 12 bases between the two germline ends. The CDR3 consists of 14 residues. This chain's CDR3 is CASSLGAIHNEQYF. Here the CDR3 DNA reads TGTGCCAGCAGCTTAGGTGCTATTCACAACGAGCAGTACTTC.

In this sample, this clonotype turned up once. J is TRBJ2-5 and V is TRBV29-1, with D maybe TRBD1 (5 bases). The CDR3 runs to 12 residues. Germline CDR1 reads SQVTM; CDR2 reads ANQGSEA. CDR3 protein: CGFRDFTETQYF. CDR3 DNA sequence: TGCGGCTTCAGGGATTTTACGGAGACCCAGTACTTC.

In the case of this clonotype: This could be a read error, since a much larger clone is one nucleotide away. The V and J genes are TRBV28 and TRBJ1-5; D gene uncertain. The end of the DNA fits TRBJ2-3 better, so the J call may be wrong. Germline CDR1 is MDHEN and CDR2 is SYDVKM. The CDR3 spans 17 residues. CDR3 DNA sequence: TGTGCCAGCACTACTGGACCTCTAGGGTTGAGCAATCAGCCCCAGTATTTT. Residues: CASTTGPLGLSNQPQYF.

This chain uses TRBV28 with TRBJ1-5; D may be TRBD1 (6 bases). The CDR3 runs to 12 residues. Germline CDR1 MDHEN, CDR2 SYDVKM. V was shortened by 6 bases and J by 7 bases, with 10 bases between the two germline ends. CDR3: CASRRGDQPQHF. The CDR3 nucleotides are TGTGCCAGCAGAAGGGGGGACCAGCCCCAGCATTTT. The variable domain in full, with the rest retrieved from reference TRBV28 and TRBJ1-5, is DVKVTQSSRYLVKRTGEKVFLECVQDMDHENMFWYRQDPGLGLRLIYFSYDVKMKEKGDIPEGYSVSREKKERFSLILESASTNQTSMYLCASRRGDQPQHFGDGTRLSIL.

Concerning this clonotype: No conserved phenylalanine or tryptophan is present at the end of the CDR3, so a read error is the likely explanation. The V and J genes are TRBV6-1 and TRBJ1-5; D may be TRBD1 (5 bases). Germline V gives CDR1 MNHNS, CDR2 SASEGT. This CDR3 has 15 residues. The V end lost 4 bases, the J end lost 5 bases, and 15 bases lay between the germline ends. The CDR3 DNA reads as TGTGCCAGCAGTGCACAACCCGGGGACGATCAGCCCCAGCATATT. This encodes CASSAQPGDDQPQHI.

This clonotype was detected many times. The chain's CDR3 is CSVGTDYNSPLHF. The CDR3 nucleotides are TGCAGCGTCGGGACGGATTATAATTCACCCCTCCACTTT. This chain connects TRBV29-1 to TRBJ1-6; D possibly corresponds to TRBD1 (5 bases). CDR1 is SQVTM and CDR2 is ANQGSEA in the germline V gene. V dropped 6 bases and J dropped 4 bases, with 10 bases sitting between them. The CDR3 covers 13 residues.

Details on this clonotype: This sequence may be a read error, since a much larger clone differs from it by one base. The chain employs TRBV6-1 and TRBJ2-7; tentative D call: TRBD1 (6 bases). In germline, CDR1 is MNHNS, CDR2 SASEGT. With 8 bases removed from V and 1 base from J, the gap between germline ends came to 15 bases. There are 14 residues in the CDR3. CDR3 in DNA: TGTGCCAGCGATCCCGGGACATGGTCCTACGAGCAGTACTTC. It encodes CASDPGTWSYEQYF.

This rearrangement joins TRBV28 to TRBJ1-2; TRBD1 matches 11 bases. The trim removed 8 bases at V and 2 bases at J, leaving 10 bases unmatched. The CDR3 sequence is 16 residues long. Per the germline V gene, CDR1 is MDHEN and CDR2 is SYDVKM. The CDR3 protein is CASGRGQGATNYGYTF. The CDR3 bases are TGTGCCAGCGGCCGTGGACAGGGGGCAACAAACTATGGCTACACCTTC.

Of note for this clonotype: It may be a read error: a sequence one base away is much more abundant. V usage is TRBV10-1 and J usage is TRBJ1-1, with D unresolved. The CDR3 is made up of 12 amino acids. Germline loops: CDR1 WNHNN, CDR2 SYGVQD (reference sequence). For the CDR3, the DNA is TGCGCCAGCAGTATAGAGAACTCTGAAGCTTTCTTT. Amino acid sequence: CASSIENSEAFF.

Comment on this clonotype: A much larger clone sits a single nucleotide away, making a read error possible. The chain carries TRBV6-1 and TRBJ2-1, with TRBD1 matching over 7 bases. This CDR3 is 15 amino acids long. The V gene's germline CDR1 is MNHNS and CDR2 SASEGT. The CDR3 coding sequence is TGTGACAGCAGTGAAGGGGGCTGGTCCTACAATGAGCAGTTCTTC. Its protein is CDSSEGGWSYNEQFF.

This clonotype was seen a handful of times. The chain joins TRBV28 to TRBJ2-4; tentative D call: TRBD2 (5 bases). The germline gives CDR1 MDHEN, CDR2 SYDVKM. The CDR3 length is 11 residues. With 6 bases removed from V and 10 bases from J, the gap between germline ends came to 10 bases. The CDR3 sequence is CASRQEGIQYF. In DNA form, the CDR3 reads TGTGCCAGCAGGCAAGAGGGTATTCAGTACTTC.

Here the CDR3 DNA reads TGTGCCAGCAGCCAGGACACCAGAGTCTACGAGCAGTACTTC. Translated, it gives CASSQDTRVYEQYF. V gene TRBV11-3 combines with J gene TRBJ2-7; D possibly corresponds to TRBD1 (5 bases). CDR1 and CDR2 (germline): SGHNT, YENEEA. The CDR3 extends over 14 amino acids. V lost 5 bases and J lost 3, with 14 bases in between.

With respect to this clonotype: A junction boundary mismatches the germline segment, possibly from a read error. This sequence joins TRBV11-2 and TRBJ2-7, with D possibly matching TRBD2 (6 bases). The CDR3 has 15 amino acids. The germline V gene encodes CDR1 SGHAT and CDR2 FQNNGV. CDR3 sequence (DNA): TGTGCCAGTAGCTTAGACCGGGACGGGGGTTTTCTGAAGTACTTC. Translated: CASSLDRDGGFLKYF.

V usage is TRBV4-1 and J usage is TRBJ2-7; no clear D gene. V lost 5 bases and J 5 bases, leaving 19 bases between the germline ends. The CDR3 runs to 15 residues. CDR1 is MGHRA, CDR2 YSYEKL, per germline. In DNA form, the CDR3 reads TGCGCCAGCAGCTCGTCCCTGGGGTCTACTCACGAGCAGTACTTC. Its protein is CASSSSLGSTHEQYF.

A word on this clonotype: A much larger clone differs from this one at a single base, so this may be a read error. The chain couples TRBV4-3 to TRBJ1-5, with D maybe TRBD1 (5 bases). The germline V gene has CDR1 LGHNA and CDR2 YSLEER. This CDR3 comprises 16 residues. The CDR3 is CASNQDWGYGNQPQHF. The CDR3 DNA is TGCGCCAGCAACCAAGATTGGGGCTATGGAAATCAGCCCCAGCATTTT.

On this clonotype itself: One end of the junction fails to match germline, which may point to a read error. This sequence joins TRBV7-9 and TRBJ2-1; D tentatively reads TRBD1 or TRBD2 (5 bases each). Germline lookup yields CDR1 SEHNR and CDR2 FQNEAQ (reference sequence). The CDR3 has 12 residues. CDR3 sequence reads: CASSFSGLERLF. CDR3 coding DNA: TGTGCCAGCAGCTTTTCGGGGCTGGAACGCCTCTTC.